This T cell receptor (beta chain) was captured in a study of CD8+ T cells in alopecia areata (dated by TCRdb to the late 2010s). Concerning the study at large: Treated patients were enrolled in an open-label pilot trial of oral tofacitinib, 5 to 10 mg twice daily, for moderate-to-severe alopecia areata. Clonality in the scalp was compared among normal scalp (n=4), patchy alopecia areata scalp (n=8), and alopecia totalis/universalis scalp (n=8). RNA was obtained with the PAXgene miRNA kit for fixed scalp, the miRNeasy kit for PBMCs, and the RNeasy kit for mouse skin. TCRbeta CDR3 regions were amplified by immunoSEQ multiplex PCR using 35 Vbeta forward and 13 Jbeta reverse primers. Patients received tofacitinib for 6 to 18 months and were then followed off drug for 6 months to check for delayed response and recurrence. The study used high-throughput TCRbeta sequencing to examine T cell clonal expansion in alopecia areata, in both the C3H/HeJ mouse model and human patients. Disease severity in treated patients was measured with the SALT score, which quantifies the percentage of affected scalp surface area. Human TCRbeta sequencing covered scalp tissue and sorted CD4+ and CD8+ peripheral blood T cells from patchy and totalis/universalis alopecia areata patients and healthy controls. Biopsies were taken from tofacitinib-treated patients at baseline and again at 4 and 24 weeks into treatment, and several of those patients also had a later scalp biopsy.

Results and caveats for the whole study, not just this receptor: Compared with mice, TCR sequences shared between patients were less clear, possibly partly because of HLA diversity across the patient population. Unlike mouse skin, which is dominated by gammadelta T cells, normal human skin has resident alphabeta T cells that are also sequenced, and this complicates analysis of the scalp TCR repertoire. During tofacitinib treatment, many expanded lesional clones remained in scalp and blood, and this persistence may partly explain relapse after treatment is stopped. With tofacitinib, both scalp clonality and the number of expanded CD8+ clones among the top 100 scalp clones went down significantly. Because the treated cohort was small and had just a single nonresponder, larger studies are needed to establish links between baseline CD8+ expansion and response. Lesional scalp, especially in alopecia totalis/universalis, showed higher clonality and more expanded CD8+ clones than normal scalp, suggesting antigenic drive.

This clone was counted between two and nine times. The antigen it binds to is not known. Per-base qualities were not stored, and no clone one base away is much larger. The CDR3, from cysteine to phenylalanine, totals 12 residues. Of the read, only the CDR3 DNA is kept; its 36 bases are in frame from base 1. V ends up 5 bases short and J 4 bases short, with an unmatched junction base count of 4. CDR1 is given as SQVTM and CDR2 as ANQGSEA, both from the germline V gene. The library came from the immunoSEQ multiplex PCR assay. To provide template for TCR sequencing, every sample had RNA extracted and reverse transcribed into cDNA. SuperScript III was used to make first-strand cDNA, primed with a 2:1 mix of oligo-dT and random hexamers. A synthetic immune receptor repertoire was used to gauge amplification bias, and whatever bias remained was removed computationally. Regarding the original processing steps: After raw reads were preprocessed to remove errors, the CDR3 was defined following IMGT conventions as running from the conserved cysteine to phenylalanine. Clonality was computed as 1 minus the Shannon entropy, with the entropy normalized by log2 of the number of productive unique TCRs. Scalp TCRbeta sequences were cross-referenced with sorted blood CD4 and CD8 repertoires so that the CD4 or CD8 identity of scalp clones could be inferred. In its TCRdb copy, this immuneACCESS table keeps in-frame sequences only and misses some clones. Where compared with another copy, unresolved V genes explain less than half of these, and the others have no known cause. V, J and clone size are taken as reported in that table, and D and trimming were inferred from the DNA itself. The sample profile shows roughly 64,000 clones; about half of them were found once. Roughly 21% of the sample is taken by the ten largest.

What the treatment or condition label conveys for this sample: oral pan-JAK inhibitor, 5-10 mg twice daily. From alopecia areata patients, peripheral blood was collected along with lesional scalp punch biopsies. After PBMCs were isolated by density centrifugation and stained for CD3, CD4 and CD8, a FACSAria was used to sort CD4+ and CD8+ T cells. This clonotype was sampled from a human donor with alopecia areata. Rearrangement joined TRBV29-1 to TRBJ1-2, and 7 junctional nucleotides match TRBD1. The material was CD8+ T cells sorted from blood, obtained at approximately week 37, from a patient treated with tofacitinib. The DNA is as follows: TGCAGCGTTTTCCAGGGGGGCTATGGCTACACCTTC. It encodes CSVFQGGYGYTF. Extended through the reference TRBV29-1 and TRBJ1-2 proteins, this CDR3 yields the full variable domain: SAVISQKPSRDICQRGTSLTIQCQVDSQVTMMFWYRQQPGQSLTLIATANQGSEATYESGFVIDKFPISRPNLTFSTLTVSNMSPEDSSIYLCSVFQGGYGYTFGSGTRLTVV.